This T cell receptor (beta chain) was obtained from a study of molecular identifiers for immune sequencing clone quantification. Study-level background: For replicates, RNA isolated from approximately 20,000 or 98,000 naive CD8 cells was divided into five portions, of which four were sequenced.

Many counts were recorded for this clonotype. Germline CDR1 and CDR2: SEHNR and FQNEAQ (reference sequence). V was cut by 5 bases and J by 5 bases, with 15 bases left in between. This CDR3 spans 15 amino acids. A CD8+CD4-CCR7+CD45RA+ phenotype served as the sorting definition for naive CD8 T cells. The bulk TCR libraries were made with methods described before and with listed TCR primers. Each CDR3 protein gets one entry after TCRdb re-called the PCR reads with MiXCR. The table has under 600,000 distinct CDR3 sequences, about 25% seen once. The chain uses TRBV7-9 and TRBJ2-2, with D possibly matching TRBD2 (5 bases). The sequencing input was naive CD8+ T cells from blood, with Jurkat cell RNA spiked in. Subset denoted: FACS-sorted CD8+CD4-CCR7+CD45RA+ naive T cells. The source is a human donor in good health. Some libraries in this study had Jurkat cell RNA spiked in. The CDR3 here is CASSPPGRHTGELFF. The CDR3 DNA sequence: TGTGCCAGCAGCCCACCGGGGAGACATACCGGGGAGCTGTTTTTT. Full variable domain (missing parts from reference TRBV7-9 and TRBJ2-2): DTGVSQNPRHKITKRGQNVTFRCDPISEHNRLYWYRQTLGQGPEFLTYFQNEAQLEKSRLLSDRFSAERPKGSFSTLEIQRTEQGDSAMYLCASSPPGRHTGELFFGEGSRLTVL.